This entry concerns a single T cell receptor beta chain. Its antigen remains unknown. All patients were treatment-naive before thyroid surgery. The sample originates from a study of metastatic and nonmetastatic thyroid tumors. Findings of the study overall: Benign nodules reportedly had significantly lower TCR beta diversity than malignant thyroid tumors in blood and tumor.

With 2 bases removed from V and 8 bases from J, the gap between germline ends came to 12 bases. The CDR3 runs 12 residues. CDR1 is GTSNPN, CDR2 SVGIG, per germline (reference sequence). In the original analysis: It was from CDR3 differences across clinicopathological groups that a distant-metastasis classifier for papillary thyroid cancer was built. MiXCR was used by TCRdb to re-call the PCR reads. TCRdb's processing, not the authors' own work, is the source of the V and J calls. Here the sample spans 12,000 to 15,000 clones, more than 3% being singletons. The sequence derives from a female donor with papillary thyroid cancer or a benign thyroid nodule (not recorded which). Some clones in this sample may be carry-over from other donors' samples. The chain links TRBV30 to TRBJ1-2, with D possibly being TRBD1 (5 bases). Sequenced input: tumor tissue. For the CDR3, the DNA is TGTGCCTGGAGTCCGGGGGGAGTAGGCTACACCTTC. Its translation: CAWSPGGVGYTF.